One and the same sample provided the 3 T cell receptor beta chains below, sequenced in a study of shared clonotypes between healthy human individuals (dated by TCRdb to about 2020). Libraries were constructed by the immunoSEQ multiplex PCR assay. The immuneACCESS repertoire file appears here via TCRdb, limited to in-frame rearrangements. These files lack a portion of the clones; in checked studies, under half of the deficit traces to unresolved V genes, and the cause of the others is not known. The sample table lists roughly 2,500,000 clones, approximately 93% of them with a count of one. Roughly 0.39% of the sample lies in the top ten. The specimen sequenced was naive CD4+ T cells from PBMCs. The meaning of the sample's cell subset or site label: CD45RA+ positively selected. The receptors were sampled from a man younger than 30 in good health. Some clones in this sample may be carry-over from other donors' samples.

The V and J genes are TRBV7-3 and TRBJ2-2; D may be TRBD2 (6 bases). CDR1 and CDR2 from the germline V gene are SGHTA and FQGTGA. Deletions cut 5 bases from V and 4 bases from J, with 14 bases between. This CDR3 has 15 amino acids. Here the CDR3 reads CASSLGGMGTGELFF. In DNA form, the CDR3 reads TGTGCCAGCAGCCTTGGAGGGATGGGCACCGGGGAGCTGTTTTTT.

Of note for this clone: Within the sample, other DNA sequences also encode this same CDR3. V usage is TRBV6-5 and J usage is TRBJ1-2; possibly TRBD1 for D (5 bases). The V gene's germline CDR1 is MNHEY and CDR2 SVGAGI. V lost 2 bases and J lost 4, with 8 bases in between. CDR3 size: 13 residues. Here the CDR3 DNA reads TGTGCCAGCAGTTACCGGGGGGGCTATGGCTACACCTTC. It codes for CASSYRGGYGYTF.

This rearrangement joins TRBV28 to TRBJ2-1; TRBD2 agrees at 7 bases. Germline CDR1 is MDHEN and CDR2 is SYDVKM. J gave up 4 bases and V 1 base, and 13 bases lay outside the gene matches. The CDR3 loop spans 18 amino acids. The chain's CDR3 is CASSLFPTTSDYYNEQFF. CDR3 nucleotides: TGTGCCAGCAGTTTATTTCCCACCACTAGCGACTATTACAATGAGCAGTTCTTC.